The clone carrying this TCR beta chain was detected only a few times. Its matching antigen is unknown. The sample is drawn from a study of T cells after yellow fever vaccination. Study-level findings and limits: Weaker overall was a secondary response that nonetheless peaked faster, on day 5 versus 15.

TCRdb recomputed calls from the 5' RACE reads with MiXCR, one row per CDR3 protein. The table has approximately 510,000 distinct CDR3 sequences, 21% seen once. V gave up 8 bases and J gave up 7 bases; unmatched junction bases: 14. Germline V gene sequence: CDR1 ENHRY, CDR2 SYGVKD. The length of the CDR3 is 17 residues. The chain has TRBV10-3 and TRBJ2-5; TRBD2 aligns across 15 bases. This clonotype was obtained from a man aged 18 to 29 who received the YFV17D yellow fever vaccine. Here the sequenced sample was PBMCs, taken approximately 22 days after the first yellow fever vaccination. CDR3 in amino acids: CAIGSAGLAGGHGTQYF. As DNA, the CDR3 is TGTGCCATCGGATCGGCTGGACTAGCGGGGGGGCACGGGACCCAGTACTTC.